This TCR beta chain was profiled in a study of control samples from healthy donors and cancer patients. The protocol was immunoSEQ multiplex PCR, while the TCRdb copy is restricted to in-frame clones and leaves out a portion. The sample has 110,000 to 150,000 clones, 80% to 95% seen once; the top ten hold around 11%. There are 14 residues in the CDR3. Germline values: CDR1 ENHRY, CDR2 SYGVKD. V shed 6 bases, J shed 4 bases, and the junction held 3 bases outside the gene matches. The chain employs TRBV10-3 and TRBJ2-1; 10 positions agree with TRBD2. The TCR sequence derives from a man under 40 in good health. The sample taken for sequencing was blood. The CDR3 sequence is CAIRPTSGYNEQFF. Written as DNA, the CDR3 is TGTGCCATCAGACCGACTAGCGGGTACAATGAGCAGTTCTTC.